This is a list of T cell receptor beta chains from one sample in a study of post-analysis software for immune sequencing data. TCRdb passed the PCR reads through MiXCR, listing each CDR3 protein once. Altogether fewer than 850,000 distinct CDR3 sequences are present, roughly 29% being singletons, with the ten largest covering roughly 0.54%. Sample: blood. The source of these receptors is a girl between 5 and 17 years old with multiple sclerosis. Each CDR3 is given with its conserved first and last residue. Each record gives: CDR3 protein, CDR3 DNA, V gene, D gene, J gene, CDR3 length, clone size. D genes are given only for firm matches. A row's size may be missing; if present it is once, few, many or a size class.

cdr3_aa: CASSPVSSGSRDTQYF; cdr3_nt: TGTGCCAGCAGCCCGGTATCTAGCGGGAGTCGGGATACGCAGTATTTT; v_call: TRBV7-9; d_call: TRBD2; j_call: TRBJ2-3; cdr3_length: 16; clone_size: few
cdr3_aa: CASSNGDFEQPQHF; cdr3_nt: TGTGCCAGCAGCAACGGGGATTTTGAACAGCCCCAGCATTTT; v_call: TRBV21-1; d_call: .; j_call: TRBJ1-5; cdr3_length: 14; clone_size: few
cdr3_aa: CASSPTFGGNTEAFF; cdr3_nt: TGTGCCAGCAGCCCGACATTTGGGGGGAACACTGAAGCTTTCTTT; v_call: TRBV7-2; d_call: .; j_call: TRBJ1-1; cdr3_length: 15; clone_size: few
cdr3_aa: CASSRSGTGFNSNQPQHF; cdr3_nt: TGTGCCAGCAGCCGATCTGGGACAGGGTTTAATAGCAATCAGCCCCAGCATTTT; v_call: TRBV12-3/TRBV12-4; d_call: TRBD1; j_call: TRBJ1-5; cdr3_length: 18; clone_size: few
cdr3_aa: CSTGRGGWETQYF; cdr3_nt: TGCAGCACCGGCCGGGGGGGCTGGGAGACCCAGTACTTC; v_call: TRBV29-1; d_call: TRBD2; j_call: TRBJ2-5; cdr3_length: 13; clone_size: .
cdr3_aa: CASSPQTGIANYGYTF; cdr3_nt: TGCGCCAGCAGCCCTCAGACAGGGATTGCTAACTATGGCTACACCTTC; v_call: TRBV4-1; d_call: TRBD1; j_call: TRBJ1-2; cdr3_length: 16; clone_size: few
cdr3_aa: CASSSALAGGEEQYF; cdr3_nt: TGCGCCAGCAGCAGCGCCCTAGCGGGAGGGGAGGAGCAGTACTTC; v_call: TRBV5-1; d_call: TRBD2; j_call: TRBJ2-5; cdr3_length: 15; clone_size: few
cdr3_aa: CASRRPQVTDTQYF; cdr3_nt: TGTGCCAGCAGGAGACCCCAGGTCACAGATACGCAGTATTTT; v_call: TRBV28; d_call: .; j_call: TRBJ2-3; cdr3_length: 14; clone_size: few
cdr3_aa: CASSPPGGRGPDEQFF; cdr3_nt: TGTGCCAGCAGCCCCCCTGGCGGGAGGGGTCCGGATGAGCAGTTCTTC; v_call: TRBV7-2; d_call: TRBD2; j_call: TRBJ2-1; cdr3_length: 16; clone_size: few
cdr3_aa: CASSPTAGFPSRQYF; cdr3_nt: TGTGCCAGCAGTCCCACAGCGGGATTCCCTTCCCGGCAGTACTTC; v_call: TRBV28; d_call: TRBD2; j_call: TRBJ2-5; cdr3_length: 15; clone_size: .
cdr3_aa: CASSQDPLTSGSSYNEQFF; cdr3_nt: TGCGCCAGCAGCCAAGACCCTCTAACTAGCGGGAGCTCCTACAATGAGCAGTTCTTC; v_call: TRBV4-1; d_call: TRBD2; j_call: TRBJ2-1; cdr3_length: 19; clone_size: .
cdr3_aa: CAISEWGPSETQYF; cdr3_nt: TGTGCCATCAGTGAGTGGGGGCCTTCGGAGACCCAGTACTTC; v_call: TRBV10-3; d_call: .; j_call: TRBJ2-5; cdr3_length: 14; clone_size: many
cdr3_aa: CASSQDPGFGQPQHF; cdr3_nt: TGCGCCAGCAGCCAAGATCCCGGGTTCGGACAGCCCCAGCATTTT; v_call: TRBV4-3; d_call: .; j_call: TRBJ1-5; cdr3_length: 15; clone_size: few
cdr3_aa: CAIKNQGSQETQYF; cdr3_nt: TGTGCCATCAAGAACCAGGGTAGCCAAGAGACCCAGTACTTC; v_call: TRBV10-3; d_call: .; j_call: TRBJ2-5; cdr3_length: 14; clone_size: .
cdr3_aa: CASSLASGFQGYTF; cdr3_nt: TGTGCCAGCAGCTTAGCCTCAGGGTTTCAGGGCTACACCTTC; v_call: TRBV7-2; d_call: .; j_call: TRBJ1-2; cdr3_length: 14; clone_size: few
cdr3_aa: CASSTNSRSTDTQYF; cdr3_nt: TGTGCCAGTAGTACCAACTCCAGAAGCACAGATACGCAGTATTTT; v_call: TRBV19; d_call: .; j_call: TRBJ2-3; cdr3_length: 15; clone_size: .
cdr3_aa: CASSLEVGGASTDTQYF; cdr3_nt: TGTGCCAGCAGCTTAGAGGTCGGCGGGGCGAGCACAGATACGCAGTATTTT; v_call: TRBV7-2; d_call: .; j_call: TRBJ2-3; cdr3_length: 17; clone_size: many
cdr3_aa: CASACSGQPQHF; cdr3_nt: TGTGCCAGCGCCTGCTCAGGACAGCCCCAGCATTTT; v_call: TRBV2; d_call: .; j_call: TRBJ1-5; cdr3_length: 12; clone_size: .
cdr3_aa: CASGQQGPGAQYF; cdr3_nt: TGTGCCAGCGGCCAACAGGGTCCTGGGGCCCAGTACTTC; v_call: TRBV27; d_call: .; j_call: TRBJ2-5; cdr3_length: 13; clone_size: once
cdr3_aa: CASSALTREGWYEQYF; cdr3_nt: TGTGCCAGCAGTGCCTTAACGCGGGAGGGCTGGTACGAGCAGTACTTC; v_call: TRBV27; d_call: TRBD2; j_call: TRBJ2-7; cdr3_length: 16; clone_size: .
cdr3_aa: CAISEMSYERYF; cdr3_nt: TGTGCCATCAGTGAGATGTCCTACGAGCGGTACTTC; v_call: TRBV10-3; d_call: .; j_call: TRBJ2-7; cdr3_length: 12; clone_size: .
cdr3_aa: CSVAHGASYEQYF; cdr3_nt: TGCAGCGTCGCACACGGGGCATCCTACGAGCAGTACTTC; v_call: TRBV29-1; d_call: .; j_call: TRBJ2-7; cdr3_length: 13; clone_size: few
cdr3_aa: CASSARDRGREKLFF; cdr3_nt: TGTGCCAGCAGCGCGCGGGACAGGGGGCGCGAAAAACTGTTTTTT; v_call: TRBV9; d_call: TRBD1; j_call: TRBJ1-4; cdr3_length: 15; clone_size: .
cdr3_aa: CSADWQGDAKNIQYF; cdr3_nt: TGCAGCGCCGACTGGCAGGGGGACGCCAAAAACATTCAGTACTTC; v_call: TRBV29-1; d_call: TRBD1; j_call: TRBJ2-4; cdr3_length: 15; clone_size: .
cdr3_aa: CASSVGIDTGELFF; cdr3_nt: TGTGCCAGCAGCGTAGGGATAGACACCGGGGAGCTGTTTTTT; v_call: TRBV9; d_call: .; j_call: TRBJ2-2; cdr3_length: 14; clone_size: .
cdr3_aa: CASSQDGLAEPRAEQFF; cdr3_nt: TGTGCCAGCAGCCAAGACGGGCTAGCGGAGCCCCGCGCTGAGCAGTTCTTC; v_call: TRBV14; d_call: TRBD2; j_call: TRBJ2-1; cdr3_length: 17; clone_size: few
cdr3_aa: CASSLEVPYEQYF; cdr3_nt: TGTGCCAGCAGCTTAGAGGTCCCCTACGAGCAGTACTTC; v_call: TRBV28; d_call: .; j_call: TRBJ2-7; cdr3_length: 13; clone_size: many
cdr3_aa: CASSRDRNEQFF; cdr3_nt: TGTGCCAGCAGCCGGGACCGCAATGAGCAGTTCTTC; v_call: TRBV7-2; d_call: .; j_call: TRBJ2-1; cdr3_length: 12; clone_size: few
cdr3_aa: CSASPGLANTDTQYF; cdr3_nt: TGCAGTGCTTCCCCCGGACTCGCGAACACAGATACGCAGTATTTT; v_call: TRBV20-1; d_call: .; j_call: TRBJ2-3; cdr3_length: 15; clone_size: few
cdr3_aa: CASSGDGGSGNTIYF; cdr3_nt: TGTGCCAGCAGTGGGGACGGCGGCTCTGGAAACACCATATATTTT; v_call: TRBV6-5; d_call: .; j_call: TRBJ1-3; cdr3_length: 15; clone_size: few
cdr3_aa: CASSTQSGDTDTQYF; cdr3_nt: TGTGCCAGCAGCACACAGTCGGGGGACACAGATACGCAGTATTTT; v_call: TRBV7-2; d_call: .; j_call: TRBJ2-3; cdr3_length: 15; clone_size: once
cdr3_aa: CSVAKSSGAPAKNIQYF; cdr3_nt: TGCAGCGTTGCTAAGTCTTCGGGGGCTCCAGCCAAAAACATTCAGTACTTC; v_call: TRBV29-1; d_call: .; j_call: TRBJ2-4; cdr3_length: 17; clone_size: few
cdr3_aa: CSVDDRNTGELFF; cdr3_nt: TGCAGCGTAGATGACAGGAACACCGGGGAGCTGTTTTTT; v_call: TRBV29-1; d_call: .; j_call: TRBJ2-2; cdr3_length: 13; clone_size: once
cdr3_aa: CSVEDSKGQSSYNEQFF; cdr3_nt: TGCAGCGTTGAAGACTCCAAAGGCCAAAGCTCCTACAATGAGCAGTTCTTC; v_call: TRBV29-1; d_call: .; j_call: TRBJ2-1; cdr3_length: 17; clone_size: many
cdr3_aa: CSASPKRIVGEQFF; cdr3_nt: TGCAGTGCTAGCCCCAAAAGAATAGTTGGCGAGCAGTTCTTC; v_call: TRBV20-1; d_call: .; j_call: TRBJ2-1; cdr3_length: 14; clone_size: few
cdr3_aa: CASSRAGQRNTDTQYF; cdr3_nt: TGTGCCAGCAGCCGGGCGGGACAGCGTAACACAGATACGCAGTATTTT; v_call: TRBV3-1; d_call: .; j_call: TRBJ2-3; cdr3_length: 16; clone_size: .
cdr3_aa: CSVQSAPLSSYNEQYF; cdr3_nt: TGCAGCGTTCAATCGGCGCCCCTTAGCTCCTACAATGAGCAGTACTTC; v_call: TRBV29-1; d_call: .; j_call: TRBJ2-7; cdr3_length: 16; clone_size: .
cdr3_aa: CASSLAGVGSSYEQYF; cdr3_nt: TGTGCCAGCAGCTTAGCTGGAGTGGGTAGCTCCTACGAGCAGTACTTC; v_call: TRBV7-8; d_call: .; j_call: TRBJ2-7; cdr3_length: 16; clone_size: .
cdr3_aa: CASSPSNLGETQYF; cdr3_nt: TGTGCCAGCAGCCCGTCGAACCTAGGAGAGACCCAGTACTTC; v_call: TRBV28; d_call: .; j_call: TRBJ2-5; cdr3_length: 14; clone_size: few
cdr3_aa: CSASVSSGTDTQYF; cdr3_nt: TGCAGTGCTAGCGTCTCCAGCGGGACAGATACGCAGTATTTT; v_call: TRBV20-1; d_call: .; j_call: TRBJ2-3; cdr3_length: 14; clone_size: .
cdr3_aa: CASCRPRGLRYEQYF; cdr3_nt: TGTGCCAGCTGCCGACCCCGGGGCCTGCGCTACGAGCAGTACTTC; v_call: TRBV6-2/TRBV6-3; d_call: .; j_call: TRBJ2-7; cdr3_length: 15; clone_size: .
cdr3_aa: CASSRGRSSDTEAFF; cdr3_nt: TGTGCCAGCAGCCGCGGACGGAGTAGCGACACTGAAGCTTTCTTT; v_call: TRBV27; d_call: .; j_call: TRBJ1-1; cdr3_length: 15; clone_size: few
cdr3_aa: CSARFVGPQYF; cdr3_nt: TGCAGTGCTAGATTTGTGGGACCCCAGTACTTC; v_call: TRBV20-1; d_call: .; j_call: TRBJ2-5; cdr3_length: 11; clone_size: few
cdr3_aa: CASSQGGASYNEQFF; cdr3_nt: TGTGCCAGCAGCCAAGGCGGGGCATCCTACAATGAGCAGTTCTTC; v_call: TRBV3-1; d_call: .; j_call: TRBJ2-1; cdr3_length: 15; clone_size: few
cdr3_aa: CASSATGGGGGYF; cdr3_nt: TGTGCCAGCAGCGCCACGGGAGGGGGAGGAGGGTACTTC; v_call: TRBV11-2; d_call: TRBD2; j_call: TRBJ2-4; cdr3_length: 13; clone_size: .
cdr3_aa: CASSSAGGPTGELFF; cdr3_nt: TGCGCCAGCAGCTCGGCGGGGGGGCCGACCGGGGAGCTGTTTTTT; v_call: TRBV5-1; d_call: TRBD2; j_call: TRBJ2-2; cdr3_length: 15; clone_size: .
cdr3_aa: CSAKIYEQYF; cdr3_nt: TGCAGTGCCAAGATCTACGAGCAGTACTTC; v_call: TRBV20-1; d_call: .; j_call: TRBJ2-7; cdr3_length: 10; clone_size: .
cdr3_aa: CSASLGVGMTYEQYF; cdr3_nt: TGCAGTGCTAGTTTGGGCGTAGGTATGACCTACGAGCAGTACTTC; v_call: TRBV20-1; d_call: .; j_call: TRBJ2-7; cdr3_length: 15; clone_size: .
cdr3_aa: CASSISGTTNTDTQYF; cdr3_nt: TGTGCCAGCAGTATCTCCGGGACAACTAACACAGATACGCAGTATTTT; v_call: TRBV28; d_call: .; j_call: TRBJ2-3; cdr3_length: 16; clone_size: .
cdr3_aa: CASTSGGGGNEQYF; cdr3_nt: TGTGCCAGCACCAGTGGCGGAGGGGGCAACGAGCAGTACTTC; v_call: TRBV13; d_call: .; j_call: TRBJ2-7; cdr3_length: 14; clone_size: .
cdr3_aa: CSAPKGASQQYF; cdr3_nt: TGCAGTGCCCCGAAGGGAGCTTCCCAGCAGTACTTC; v_call: TRBV20-1; d_call: .; j_call: TRBJ2-7; cdr3_length: 12; clone_size: .
cdr3_aa: CASSGGGLPPYEQYF; cdr3_nt: TGTGCCAGCAGCGGAGGCGGACTACCACCCTACGAGCAGTACTTC; v_call: TRBV9; d_call: .; j_call: TRBJ2-7; cdr3_length: 15; clone_size: .
cdr3_aa: CATSDLRSYNEQFF; cdr3_nt: TGTGCCACCAGTGATTTACGGTCCTACAATGAGCAGTTCTTC; v_call: TRBV24-1; d_call: .; j_call: TRBJ2-1; cdr3_length: 14; clone_size: few
cdr3_aa: CSVTTSGMTYEQFF; cdr3_nt: TGCAGCGTGACGACTAGCGGGATGACCTATGAGCAGTTCTTC; v_call: TRBV29-1; d_call: TRBD2; j_call: TRBJ2-1; cdr3_length: 14; clone_size: .
cdr3_aa: CASSLVILAELTDTQYF; cdr3_nt: TGTGCCAGCAGCTTAGTAATTCTAGCGGAACTCACAGATACGCAGTATTTT; v_call: TRBV7-8; d_call: TRBD2; j_call: TRBJ2-3; cdr3_length: 17; clone_size: few
cdr3_aa: CASSQSGTVAYEQYF; cdr3_nt: TGTGCCAGCAGTCAATCCGGGACCGTCGCCTACGAGCAGTACTTC; v_call: TRBV28; d_call: .; j_call: TRBJ2-7; cdr3_length: 15; clone_size: few
cdr3_aa: CASRYRDGNSPLHF; cdr3_nt: TGCGCCAGCAGATACAGGGACGGTAATTCACCCCTCCACTTT; v_call: TRBV5-1; d_call: .; j_call: TRBJ1-6; cdr3_length: 14; clone_size: .
cdr3_aa: CSVEGLPSSGNTIYF; cdr3_nt: TGCAGCGTTGAGGGACTCCCCTCCTCTGGAAACACCATATATTTT; v_call: TRBV29-1; d_call: .; j_call: TRBJ1-3; cdr3_length: 15; clone_size: .
cdr3_aa: CASSPQKGSGGDTQYF; cdr3_nt: TGTGCCAGCTCACCCCAGAAAGGGTCCGGAGGAGATACGCAGTATTTT; v_call: TRBV18; d_call: .; j_call: TRBJ2-3; cdr3_length: 16; clone_size: .
cdr3_aa: CASSSHLAGVNKQFF; cdr3_nt: TGTGCCAGCAGTTCCCACCTCGCGGGAGTGAATAAGCAGTTCTTC; v_call: TRBV12-3/TRBV12-4; d_call: TRBD2; j_call: TRBJ2-1; cdr3_length: 15; clone_size: .